This T cell receptor beta chain was recorded in a study of long-term antiretroviral therapy in people with HIV. The CDR3 region is 11 residues in length, termini included. Germline V gives CDR1 SEHNR, CDR2 FQNEAQ (reference sequence). Donors needed at least one pre-ART PBMC sample plus at least two post-ART samples. The authors ran the immunoSEQ assay, v3.0, at survey level. Assay used: immunoSEQ multiplex PCR; TCRdb lists only in-frame clones, some missing. Of around 28,000 clones in the sample, about 86% were seen once. In its sample, this clone was seen once. The conserved phenylalanine or tryptophan is not found at the CDR3 terminus, so this likely reflects a read error. It is unclear where the CDR3 begins or ends on the DNA, so no DNA is shown, and the CDR3 is as TCRdb lists it.

The specimen was unsorted PBMCs, collected 0.8 years after starting antiretroviral therapy. The sequence was collected from a woman aged 30 to 39 with HIV. The gene calls are TRBV7-9 and TRBJ2-7; the table calls TRBD2, which could not be checked here. The CDR3 region is CASSQSGPAIL.